This section outlines one T cell receptor (beta chain) sequence together with its context. What it binds is unknown. This specimen comes from a study of CD8+ T cells in alopecia areata. Study information: Treated patients received oral tofacitinib, 5 to 10 mg twice daily. Study-wide results and limits: Researchers reported that TCR sharing among patients proved less clear than in mice, possibly HLA-linked.

Treatment of the sample: oral pan-JAK inhibitor, 5-10 mg twice daily. Once RNA had been extracted, it was reverse transcribed into cDNA to act as the sequencing template. Libraries were prepared by immunoSEQ multiplex PCR; TCRdb keeps only in-frame clonotypes and omits some of them. Found here are 150,000 to 200,000 clones, about 71% of them singletons; the top ten hold roughly 0.85%. The clonotype comes from a human donor with alopecia areata. The sequenced sample was CD4+ T cells sorted from blood, obtained at week 4, from a patient treated with tofacitinib.

CDR3 coding DNA: TGTGCCAGCAGTGAAGACCCTAAAAACATTCAGTACTTC. This gives the protein CASSEDPKNIQYF. This chain uses TRBV2 with TRBJ2-4; unclear D gene. The CDR3 is 13 amino acids. Per germline, CDR1 SNHLY and CDR2 FYNNEI. V dropped 1 base and J dropped 4 bases, with 5 bases sitting between them.